This T cell receptor beta chain was profiled in a study of blood T cells in healthy people across ages. Study-level points and caveats: Higher diversity, along with more naive CD4+ cells, distinguished long-lived donors from aged donors. Observed TCR beta diversity per million T cells went down as age went up. This fall followed a roughly linear course with age.

This clonotype was seen only a few times. Its cognate antigen is unknown. The length of the CDR3 is 16 residues. From germline, CDR1 is SQVTM and CDR2 ANQGSEA. V shed 4 bases and J 2 bases; nucleotides not matched to a gene: 9. Extractions gave at least 5 micrograms of total RNA per sample. A second roughly 6 to 12 cycle PCR used barcoded and J-beta primers. With 12 random nucleotides, a template-switch adaptor tagged each individual cDNA molecule. MiXCR was run by TCRdb on the 5' RACE reads, yielding one entry per CDR3 protein. The data hold some 1,500,000 distinct CDR3 sequences, with approximately 43% observed a single time.

The V call is TRBV29-1, the J call TRBJ1-5; TRBD1 matches at 9 bases. The sample taken for sequencing was blood. This TCR was sampled from a woman aged 18-35 years in good health. CDR3 loop: CSVAGDRASGNQPQHF. The CDR3 DNA follows: TGCAGCGTTGCCGGGGACAGGGCTTCAGGCAATCAGCCCCAGCATTTT.